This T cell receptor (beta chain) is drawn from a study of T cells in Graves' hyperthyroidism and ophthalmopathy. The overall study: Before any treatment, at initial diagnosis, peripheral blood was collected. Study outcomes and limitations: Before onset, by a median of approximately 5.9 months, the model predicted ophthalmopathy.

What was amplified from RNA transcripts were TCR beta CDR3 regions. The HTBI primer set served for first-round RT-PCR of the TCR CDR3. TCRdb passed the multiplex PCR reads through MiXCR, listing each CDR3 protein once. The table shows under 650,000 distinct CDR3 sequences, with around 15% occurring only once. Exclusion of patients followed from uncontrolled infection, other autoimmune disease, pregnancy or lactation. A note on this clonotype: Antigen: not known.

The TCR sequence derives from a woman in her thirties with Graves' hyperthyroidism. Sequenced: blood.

The CDR3 sequence: CATSNGSPENIQYF. CDR3 bases: TGTGCCACCAGCAACGGGAGTCCCGAAAACATTCAGTACTTC. This chain links TRBV15 with TRBJ2-4, with a weak D call TRBD2 (6 bases). This CDR3 has 14 residues. V shed 4 bases and J shed 5 bases, with 12 bases lying between them. Germline V gene lookup returns CDR1 LNHNV and CDR2 YYDKDF (reference sequence).